This is a list of T cell receptor beta chains from one sample in a study of shared clonotypes between healthy human individuals. Using immunoSEQ multiplex PCR, the repertoire was profiled, and TCRdb retains in-frame clones only, with some absent. In the table there are about 2.1 million clones, 85% to 95% of which are singletons. Sequenced input: naive CD8+ T cells from PBMCs. The source is a man younger than 30 in good health. Some clones in this sample may be carry-over from other donors' samples. The CDR3 runs from the conserved cysteine through the conserved F or W. Each record gives: V gene, J gene, D gene, clone size, CDR3 DNA, CDR3 protein. D genes are given only for firm matches. Only some rows state a clone size, as once, few, many or a class for expanded clones.

V: TRBV28; J: TRBJ2-3; D: .; size: .; DNA: TGTGCCAGCAGTTTCCGGTCAGGACGCACAGATACGCAGTATTTT; CDR3: CASSFRSGRTDTQYF
V: TRBV5-4; J: TRBJ2-1; D: .; size: .; DNA: TGTGCCAGCAGCTTGGTGTTGGCTGGACTCAATGAGCAGTTCTTC; CDR3: CASSLVLAGLNEQFF
V: TRBV2; J: TRBJ1-1; D: .; size: .; DNA: TGTGCCAGCAGCCAGAAGAGCAGGGTGAACACTGAAGCTTTCTTT; CDR3: CASSQKSRVNTEAFF
V: TRBV7-9; J: TRBJ1-1; D: TRBD1; size: .; DNA: TGTGCCAGCCCATCAGGACAGGGACCCACTGAAGCTTTCTTT; CDR3: CASPSGQGPTEAFF
V: TRBV5-1; J: TRBJ1-1; D: .; size: once; DNA: TGCGCCAGCAGCTCCCCTGGTTTAGGGACTGAAGCTTTCTTT; CDR3: CASSSPGLGTEAFF
V: TRBV7-9; J: TRBJ2-7; D: .; size: once; DNA: TGTGCCAGCAGCTCAATGCCGACAAGCTACGAGCAGTACTTC; CDR3: CASSSMPTSYEQYF
V: TRBV9; J: TRBJ2-7; D: TRBD2; size: .; DNA: TGTGCCAGCAGCGTAGCTCTCACTAGCGACTACGAGCAGTACTTC; CDR3: CASSVALTSDYEQYF
V: TRBV28; J: TRBJ2-6; D: .; size: .; DNA: TGTGCCAGCAGTGTACATATCTCTGGGGCCAACGTCCTGACTTTC; CDR3: CASSVHISGANVLTF
V: TRBV9; J: TRBJ2-1; D: TRBD2; size: .; DNA: TGTGCCAGCAGCGCGGGACTAGCGGAGTACAATGAGCAGTTCTTC; CDR3: CASSAGLAEYNEQFF
V: TRBV28; J: TRBJ1-4; D: .; size: .; DNA: TGTGCCAGCAGTTTACCCACCTCAAGGAAGAATGAAAAACTGTTTTTT; CDR3: CASSLPTSRKNEKLFF
V: TRBV13; J: TRBJ1-1; D: .; size: .; DNA: TGTGCCAGCAGCTTAGATGGCAGGTTGAACACTGAAGCTTTCTTT; CDR3: CASSLDGRLNTEAFF
V: TRBV5-1; J: TRBJ2-7; D: .; size: .; DNA: TGCGCCAGCAGCTTGCTACTCAAAGCTATCGGGTACGAGCAGTACTTC; CDR3: CASSLLLKAIGYEQYF
V: TRBV6-6; J: TRBJ2-3; D: .; size: .; DNA: TGTGCCAGCAGTTACACCCGGGGTAGCACAGATACGCAGTATTTT; CDR3: CASSYTRGSTDTQYF
V: TRBV12-2; J: TRBJ1-2; D: .; size: .; DNA: TGTGCAAGTCGCTTGGGCGACAGGGGGCTGGAGGGCTACACCTTC; CDR3: CASRLGDRGLEGYTF
V: TRBV4-1; J: TRBJ2-1; D: .; size: .; DNA: TGCGCCAGCAGCCAAGAATCTAGCAGAGGGTATGAGCAGTTCTTC; CDR3: CASSQESSRGYEQFF
V: TRBV27; J: TRBJ2-1; D: .; size: .; DNA: TGTGCCAGCAGTCCCCTCGGGCAGACGGGATACAATGAGCAGTTCTTC; CDR3: CASSPLGQTGYNEQFF
V: TRBV10-3; J: TRBJ2-5; D: .; size: .; DNA: TGTGCCATCAGTGAAGGGGCAGGGGCCAAGACCCAGTACTTC; CDR3: CAISEGAGAKTQYF
V: TRBV28; J: TRBJ2-7; D: TRBD1; size: .; DNA: TGTGCCAGCAGTCGGACAGGGGTCACCTACGAGCAGTACTTC; CDR3: CASSRTGVTYEQYF
V: TRBV5-6; J: TRBJ2-7; D: TRBD2; size: .; DNA: TGTGCCAGCAGCTTGGAAGTAGCGGGAGCCTACGAGCAGTACTTC; CDR3: CASSLEVAGAYEQYF
V: TRBV4-3; J: TRBJ2-1; D: .; size: .; DNA: TGCGCCAGCAGCCTTACTCGAAGGGTCACAAATGAGCAGTTCTTC; CDR3: CASSLTRRVTNEQFF
V: TRBV7-9; J: TRBJ2-7; D: .; size: once; DNA: TGTGCCAGCACCCCTCGGGGCTCCTACGAGCAGTACTTC; CDR3: CASTPRGSYEQYF
V: TRBV21-1; J: TRBJ1-2; D: .; size: .; DNA: TGTGCCAGCAGCAAATCTAGTAGGCAGCCTTATGGCTACACCTTC; CDR3: CASSKSSRQPYGYTF
V: TRBV9; J: TRBJ2-1; D: .; size: .; DNA: TGTGCCAGCAGCGCCCCGGGAATGGGGTGGGGTGAGCAGTTCTTC; CDR3: CASSAPGMGWGEQFF
V: TRBV9; J: TRBJ1-1; D: .; size: .; DNA: TGTGCCAGCAGCGTTGGAGGTATAAACACTGAAGCTTTCTTT; CDR3: CASSVGGINTEAFF
V: TRBV7-8; J: TRBJ2-3; D: TRBD2; size: .; DNA: TGTGCCAGCAGCTTTCCCCTAGCGGGAGTGTCAGATACGCAGTATTTT; CDR3: CASSFPLAGVSDTQYF
V: TRBV14; J: TRBJ1-4; D: .; size: .; DNA: TGTGCCAGCAGCCAACAAGGCGGCCAGTATAATGAAAAACTGTTTTTT; CDR3: CASSQQGGQYNEKLFF
V: TRBV7-8; J: TRBJ1-5; D: .; size: .; DNA: TGTGCCAGCAGCTTAAGCAGGGCAGAAGATAGCAATCAGCCCCAGCATTTT; CDR3: CASSLSRAEDSNQPQHF
V: TRBV5-1; J: TRBJ2-7; D: .; size: .; DNA: TGCGCCAGCAGCTTGAGGACTACCTACGAGCAGTACTTC; CDR3: CASSLRTTYEQYF
V: TRBV7-9; J: TRBJ2-1; D: .; size: .; DNA: TGTGCCAGCAGTCCCCTTACGGGCGGTTCCTACAATGAGCAGTTCTTC; CDR3: CASSPLTGGSYNEQFF
V: TRBV27; J: TRBJ1-5; D: TRBD1; size: .; DNA: TGTGCCAGCAAACCGGGACAGGGTTATAGCAATCAGCCCCAGCATTTT; CDR3: CASKPGQGYSNQPQHF
V: TRBV28; J: TRBJ2-7; D: .; size: .; DNA: TGTGCCAGCAGTTGGACCGGAGGGACTTCCCTCTACGAGCAGTACTTC; CDR3: CASSWTGGTSLYEQYF
V: TRBV7-9; J: TRBJ2-1; D: TRBD2; size: once; DNA: TGTGCCAGCAGCGGAACTAGCGGGAGGGCCCACGTTGAGCAGTTCTTC; CDR3: CASSGTSGRAHVEQFF
V: TRBV2; J: TRBJ1-5; D: TRBD1; size: .; DNA: TGTGCCAGCGGGACAGAGAACAATCAGCCCCAGCATTTT; CDR3: CASGTENNQPQHF
V: TRBV7-9; J: TRBJ2-2; D: .; size: .; DNA: TGTGCCAGCAGGGACAGAACTTACACCGGGGAGCTGTTTTTT; CDR3: CASRDRTYTGELFF
V: TRBV7-9; J: TRBJ2-3; D: .; size: .; DNA: TGTGCCAGCAGTCCCGGGGATGCGGAGACAGATACGCAGTATTTT; CDR3: CASSPGDAETDTQYF
V: TRBV9; J: TRBJ2-7; D: TRBD2; size: .; DNA: TGTGCCAGCAGCGTAGGGAGTAGCGGGAGATACGAGCAGTACTTC; CDR3: CASSVGSSGRYEQYF
V: TRBV27; J: TRBJ1-2; D: TRBD1; size: .; DNA: TGTGCCAGCAGTTTGGGCCCCGGGACAGGGGGCGGCTATGGCTACACCTTC; CDR3: CASSLGPGTGGGYGYTF
V: TRBV27; J: TRBJ1-4; D: .; size: .; DNA: TGTGCCAGCAGTTTACTAAGCGGCGGGAGCCAGGGTGAAAAACTGTTTTTT; CDR3: CASSLLSGGSQGEKLFF
V: TRBV19; J: TRBJ2-7; D: TRBD2; size: .; DNA: TGTGCCAGTAGTAACCGACTAGCGGGCTCCTACGAGCAGTACTTC; CDR3: CASSNRLAGSYEQYF
V: TRBV27; J: TRBJ2-7; D: TRBD2; size: .; DNA: TGTGCCAGCAGTTTATTCCCTCGACTAGCGTTAGATCCAAGCAACGAGCAGTACTTC; CDR3: CASSLFPRLALDPSNEQYF
V: TRBV28; J: TRBJ2-7; D: .; size: .; DNA: TGTGCCAGCAGAGTTTGGGCGGGTATTGGCTCCTACGAGCAGTACTTC; CDR3: CASRVWAGIGSYEQYF
V: TRBV7-7; J: TRBJ2-6; D: .; size: .; DNA: TGTGCCAGCAGCCTAAACTCTGGGGCCAACGTCCTGACTTTC; CDR3: CASSLNSGANVLTF
V: TRBV5-1; J: TRBJ2-7; D: TRBD1; size: .; DNA: TGCGCCAGCAGCGGAACCGGGACAGGGGTCGAGCAGTACTTC; CDR3: CASSGTGTGVEQYF
V: TRBV7-9; J: TRBJ2-1; D: TRBD2; size: .; DNA: TGTGCCAGCAGCTCTCTGAGCGGGGGCTCCTACAATGAGCAGTTCTTC; CDR3: CASSSLSGGSYNEQFF
V: TRBV11-2; J: TRBJ2-7; D: .; size: .; DNA: TGTGCCAGCAGCTTAGGGGGACGTTCGGAGCAGTACTTC; CDR3: CASSLGGRSEQYF
V: TRBV27; J: TRBJ1-2; D: .; size: .; DNA: TGTGCCAGCAGTTTATATTCGACAGTCATTCATGGCTACACCTTC; CDR3: CASSLYSTVIHGYTF
V: TRBV13; J: TRBJ1-2; D: .; size: once; DNA: TGTGCCAGCAGCTTCAGGGGCGTTGGCTATGGCTACACCTTC; CDR3: CASSFRGVGYGYTF
V: TRBV14; J: TRBJ2-3; D: TRBD2; size: .; DNA: TGTGCCAGCAGCCTCGGGACTAGCGGGAGGGTTCCAGATACGCAGTATTTT; CDR3: CASSLGTSGRVPDTQYF
V: TRBV5-4; J: TRBJ2-7; D: TRBD2; size: .; DNA: TGTGCCAGCAGCCCAACGACTAGCGGGAGACCGTCCTACGAGCAGTACTTC; CDR3: CASSPTTSGRPSYEQYF
V: TRBV28; J: TRBJ2-1; D: .; size: .; DNA: TGTGCCAGCAGTCCCCCCCGAAGGGAGCAGTTCTTC; CDR3: CASSPPRREQFF
V: TRBV29-1; J: TRBJ2-7; D: .; size: .; DNA: TGCAGCGTTGTGGGCAGGAACTACGAGCAGTACTTC; CDR3: CSVVGRNYEQYF
V: TRBV5-6; J: TRBJ2-2; D: .; size: once; DNA: TGTGCCAGCAGCTTTGGGGTTCCCGGGGAGCTGTTTTTT; CDR3: CASSFGVPGELFF
V: TRBV11-1; J: TRBJ2-7; D: TRBD2; size: .; DNA: TGTGCCAGCAGTTACCTAGCGGGAGTAATCCCCTACGAGCAGTACTTC; CDR3: CASSYLAGVIPYEQYF
V: TRBV19; J: TRBJ1-4; D: .; size: .; DNA: TGTGCCAGTAGTAAAGGCAGTAATGAAAAACTGTTTTTT; CDR3: CASSKGSNEKLFF